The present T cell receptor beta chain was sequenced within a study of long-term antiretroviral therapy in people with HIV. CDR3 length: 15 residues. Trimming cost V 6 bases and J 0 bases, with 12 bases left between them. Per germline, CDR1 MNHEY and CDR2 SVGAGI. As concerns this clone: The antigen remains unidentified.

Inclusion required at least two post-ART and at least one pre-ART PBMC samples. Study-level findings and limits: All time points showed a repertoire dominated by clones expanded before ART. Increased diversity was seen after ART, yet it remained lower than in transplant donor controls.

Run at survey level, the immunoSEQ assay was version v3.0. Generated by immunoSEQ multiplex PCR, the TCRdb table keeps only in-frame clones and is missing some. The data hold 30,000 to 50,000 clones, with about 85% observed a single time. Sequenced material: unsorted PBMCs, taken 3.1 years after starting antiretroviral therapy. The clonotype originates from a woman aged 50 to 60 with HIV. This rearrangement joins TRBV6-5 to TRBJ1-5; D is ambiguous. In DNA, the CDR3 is TGTGCCAGCAGGAGGACGGTTTATAGCAATCAGCCCCAGCATTTT. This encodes CASRRTVYSNQPQHF.